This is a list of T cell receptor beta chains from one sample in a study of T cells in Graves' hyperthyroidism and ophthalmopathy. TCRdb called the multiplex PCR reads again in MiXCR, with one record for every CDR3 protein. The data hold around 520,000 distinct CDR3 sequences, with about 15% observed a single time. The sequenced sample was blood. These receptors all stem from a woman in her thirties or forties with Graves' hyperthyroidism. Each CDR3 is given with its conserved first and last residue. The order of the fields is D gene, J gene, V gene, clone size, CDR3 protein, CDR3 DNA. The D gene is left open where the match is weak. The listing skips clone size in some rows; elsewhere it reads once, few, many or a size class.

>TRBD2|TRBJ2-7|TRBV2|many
CASSEREGTYEQYF
TGTGCCAGCAGTGAGCGGGAGGGAACCTACGAGCAGTACTTC
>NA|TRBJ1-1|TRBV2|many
CASNGQGGNTEAFF
TGTGCCAGCAACGGACAAGGGGGGAACACTGAAGCTTTCTTT
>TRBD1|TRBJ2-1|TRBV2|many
CASRGTDNNEQFF
TGTGCCAGCAGGGGGACAGATAACAATGAGCAGTTCTTC
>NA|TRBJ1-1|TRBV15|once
CATSPQHLNTEAFF
TGTGCCACCAGCCCCCAACACCTGAACACTGAAGCTTTCTTT
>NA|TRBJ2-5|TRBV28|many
CASSSLVQETQYF
TGTGCCAGCAGTTCGTTGGTTCAAGAGACCCAGTACTTC
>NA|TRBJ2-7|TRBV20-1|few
CSARGPGLYEQYF
TGCAGTGCTAGAGGTCCAGGCCTCTACGAGCAGTACTTC
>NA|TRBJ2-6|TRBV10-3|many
CAIKVSDSGANVLTF
TGTGCCATCAAGGTCAGCGACTCTGGGGCCAACGTCCTGACTTTC
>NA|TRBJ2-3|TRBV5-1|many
CASSLGGHTDTQYF
TGCGCCAGCAGCTTGGGCGGTCACACAGATACGCAGTATTTT
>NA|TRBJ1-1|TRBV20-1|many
CSALQPPRRRGVWNTEAFF
TGCAGTGCTCTCCAGCCGCCGCGGCGAAGGGGCGTATGGAACACTGAAGCTTTCTTT
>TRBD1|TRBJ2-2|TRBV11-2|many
CASSPGQENTGELFF
TGTGCCAGCAGTCCGGGACAGGAGAACACCGGGGAGCTGTTTTTT
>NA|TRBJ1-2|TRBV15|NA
CATSRSQGSKVGYTF
TGTGCCACCAGCAGATCACAGGGTTCTAAGGTCGGCTACACCTTC